Reported below is one T cell receptor (beta chain). The antigen remains unidentified. As to time point: newly diagnosed, previously untreated cHL patient sample. For comparison, PBMCs from newly diagnosed, untreated classical Hodgkin lymphoma were used. Using immunoSEQ multiplex PCR, the repertoire was profiled, and TCRdb retains in-frame clones only, with some absent. The table shows 70,000 or so clones, with roughly 92% occurring only once. The CDR3 is 12 residues long. With 0 bases removed from V and 6 bases from J, the gap between germline ends came to 3 bases. Germline CDR1 LNHNV, CDR2 YYDKDF (reference sequence). The data derive from a study of PD-1 blockade in classical Hodgkin lymphoma. Study-wide results and caveats: Relapsed/refractory patients reportedly had lower baseline diversity than newly diagnosed patients.

The TCR sequence derives from a human donor with classical Hodgkin lymphoma. The chain is built from TRBV15 and TRBJ1-5; D call uncertain. The sequencing sample was made of peripheral blood mononuclear cells (PBMCs). CDR3 protein: CATSRDSQPQHF. The CDR3 bases are TGTGCCACCAGCAGAGATTCTCAGCCCCAGCATTTT.